The T cell receptor beta chain described here comes from a study of T cells in Graves' hyperthyroidism and ophthalmopathy. The investigators amplified TCR beta CDR3 regions from RNA transcripts. The HTBI primer set drove a first-round RT-PCR of the TCR CDR3. Each CDR3 protein gets one entry after TCRdb re-called the multiplex PCR reads with MiXCR. The sample lists over 450,000 distinct CDR3 sequences; 15% to 20% were seen once. This clonotype was counted at least ten times. Diagnostic assessment was based on clinical symptoms, serum thyroxine and TRAb, thyroid ultrasound and orbital computed tomography. V was cut by 4 bases and J by 5 bases, with 11 bases left in between. The germline CDR1 and CDR2 sequences are MGHRA and YSYEKL. This CDR3 is built from 13 residues.

Sequenced material: blood. J is TRBJ1-1 and V is TRBV4-1; tentatively, D is TRBD1 (5 bases). The sequence came from a woman younger than 35 with Graves' ophthalmopathy. CDR3 region: CASSRPGGTEAFF. The CDR3 nucleotides read TGCGCCAGCAGCCGGCCGGGGGGGACTGAAGCTTTCTTT.